This TCR beta chain was identified in a study of tumor-infiltrating lymphocytes in primary liver carcinoma. Background on the study: Sample yields, roughly 3.5 to 7.13 million productive TCRbeta reads, were similar across the tissue types.

The germline V gene has CDR1 SGHAT and CDR2 FQNNGV. The length of the CDR3 is 12 residues. Blood RNA was derived from unsorted whole blood, and germline DNA was extracted too. Using a constant-region primer together with ProtoScript II reverse transcriptase, TCR beta cDNA was made from about 500 ng of total RNA. Three-round nested multiplex PCR performed with slightly modified ARM-PCR produced the TCR beta libraries. Amplification in the first two PCR rounds was performed using TRBV1-TRBV30 forward primers and a C-beta reverse primer for roughly 9 cycles each. TCRdb ran MiXCR on the multiplex PCR reads and lists one entry per CDR3 protein. The sample yields 300,000 to 400,000 distinct CDR3 sequences, about 65% seen once.

Sequenced material: peripheral blood. The sequence was obtained from a middle-aged man with primary liver carcinoma and hepatitis B virus infection. This chain uses TRBV11-2 with TRBJ1-1; no firm D call. The CDR3 DNA reads as TGTGCTGGCAGTAATACGGGAACTGAAGCTTTCTTT. Translated: CAGSNTGTEAFF.